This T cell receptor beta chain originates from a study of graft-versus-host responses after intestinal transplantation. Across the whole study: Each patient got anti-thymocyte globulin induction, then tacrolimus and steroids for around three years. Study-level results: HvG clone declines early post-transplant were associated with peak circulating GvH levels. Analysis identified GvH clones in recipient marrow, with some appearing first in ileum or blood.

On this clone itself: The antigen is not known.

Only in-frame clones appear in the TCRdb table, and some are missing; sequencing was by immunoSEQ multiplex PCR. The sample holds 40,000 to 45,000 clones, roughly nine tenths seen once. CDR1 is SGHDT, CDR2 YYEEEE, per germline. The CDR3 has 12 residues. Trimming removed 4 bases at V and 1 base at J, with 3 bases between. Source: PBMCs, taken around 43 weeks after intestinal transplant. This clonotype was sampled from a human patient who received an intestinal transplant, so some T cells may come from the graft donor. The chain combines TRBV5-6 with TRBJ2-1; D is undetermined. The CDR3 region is CASSRSYNEQFF. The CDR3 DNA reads TGTGCCAGCAGCCGTTCCTACAATGAGCAGTTCTTC.